This T cell receptor beta chain appears in the sequencing data of a study of OX40 agonist ivuxolimab in advanced cancers. As for the study in general: Patients received intravenous ivuxolimab every 2 weeks at 0.01 to 10 mg/kg.

Germline V gene sequence: CDR1 LNHDA, CDR2 SQIVND (reference sequence). This CDR3 has 14 amino acids. V shed 5 bases, J shed 2 bases, and the junction held 5 bases outside the gene matches. Study-wide points: Expanded peripheral T cell antigen specificity was not determined.

A remark on this clone: Its antigen is currently unknown.

The data were produced by immunoSEQ multiplex PCR, yet TCRdb's version contains in-frame clones alone and is incomplete. The top ten clones hold 2.5% to 3.5% of a sample with under 25,000 clones, roughly four fifths of them seen once. The J gene is TRBJ1-1, the V gene TRBV19; 7 bases line up with TRBD1. This TCR was recovered from an adult with an advanced solid tumor such as melanoma, head and neck, liver or kidney cancer. Material: CD4+ or CD8+ T cells sorted from blood, obtained in a trial of the OX40 agonist ivuxolimab. The CDR3, as DNA: TGTGCCAGTAGTGTGGGACAGTATAACACTGAAGCTTTCTTT. This sequence encodes CASSVGQYNTEAFF. The full variable domain, in which reference TRBV19 and TRBJ1-1 provide the parts outside the CDR3, is DGGITQSPKYLFRKEGQNVTLSCEQNLNHDAMYWYRQDPGQGLRLIYYSQIVNDFQKGDIAEGYSVSREKKESFPLTVTSAQKNPTAFYLCASSVGQYNTEAFFGQGTRLTVV.